This T cell receptor beta chain was profiled in a study of blood T cell repertoires in COVID-19. Across the whole study: Researchers got acute and convalescent COVID-19 samples from the United States, Italy and Spain. Sample material is recorded as cDNA or gDNA derived from T cells, B-cell-depleted T cells, or PBMCs.

As processed by the authors: It was from reference gene primer amplification that nucleated cell counts were estimated. Using immunoSEQ multiplex PCR, the repertoire was profiled, and TCRdb retains in-frame clones only, with some absent. The V and J calls and clone size are taken from that table; D and trimming were inferred from the DNA. The sample holds almost 300,000 clones, approximately 86% seen once. V shed 4 bases and J shed 0 bases, with 7 bases lying between them. CDR1 and CDR2 from the germline V gene are SGHDT and YYEEEE. The CDR3 length is 14 residues. V and J are TRBV5-6 and TRBJ2-2; no reliable D call. The sample taken for sequencing was peripheral blood. The TCR comes from a man in his 70s with acute or convalescent COVID-19. The CDR3 loop reads CASSQTPNTGELFF. The CDR3, as DNA: TGTGCCAGCAGCCAGACACCGAACACCGGGGAGCTGTTTTTT.